The TCR beta chain under discussion was sequenced for a study of CD8+ T cells in alopecia areata. Per the germline V gene, CDR1 is MNHEY and CDR2 is SMNVEV (reference sequence). The V gene end was trimmed by 6 bases and the J gene end by 0 bases; junction bases not matched to a gene: 14. CDR3 length equals 17 residues. Findings and caveats of the study: Scalp data also include sequences from resident alphabeta T cells of normal skin.

TCR sequencing used cDNA made by reverse transcription of extracted RNA. TCRdb's copy holds only in-frame clones and misses some; the assay was immunoSEQ multiplex PCR. The profile covers about 130,000 clones, with around 50% appearing a single time and roughly 4.8% taken by the ten largest. About this clone itself: Its specificity is unknown.

The genes are TRBV27 and TRBJ2-7; 7 positions match TRBD1. The sequence came from a human donor with alopecia areata. The input for sequencing was CD4+ T cells sorted from blood, taken at week 0. The CDR3 loop reads CASRGTALLTGSYEQYF. CDR3 bases: TGTGCCAGCAGAGGGACAGCGTTACTAACGGGCTCCTACGAGCAGTACTTC.